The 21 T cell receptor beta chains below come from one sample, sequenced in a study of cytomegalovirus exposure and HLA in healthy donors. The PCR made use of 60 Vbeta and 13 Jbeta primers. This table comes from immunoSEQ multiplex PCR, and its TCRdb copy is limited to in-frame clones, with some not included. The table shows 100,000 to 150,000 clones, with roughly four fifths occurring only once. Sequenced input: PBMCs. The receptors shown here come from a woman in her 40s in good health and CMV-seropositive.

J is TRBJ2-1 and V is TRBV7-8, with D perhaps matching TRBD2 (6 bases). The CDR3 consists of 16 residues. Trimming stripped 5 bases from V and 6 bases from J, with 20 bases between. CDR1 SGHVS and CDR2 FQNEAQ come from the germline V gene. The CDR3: CASSEKSGTGRNEQFF. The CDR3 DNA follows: TGTGCCAGCAGCGAAAAATCCGGGACTGGTCGCAATGAGCAGTTCTTC.

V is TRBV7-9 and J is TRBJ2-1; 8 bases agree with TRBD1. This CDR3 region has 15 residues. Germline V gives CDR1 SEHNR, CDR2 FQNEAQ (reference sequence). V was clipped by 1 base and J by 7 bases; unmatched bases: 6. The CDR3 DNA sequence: TGTGCCAGCAGCTTAGGACAGGGGTTGCCAAATGAGCAGTTCTTC. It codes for CASSLGQGLPNEQFF.

CDR3 DNA sequence: TGTGCCAGCAGCGTTAGCGGGACCCAGGGCGATACGCAGTATTTT. It is translated as CASSVSGTQGDTQYF. The chain is built from TRBV9 and TRBJ2-3, with 8 nucleotides matching TRBD2. Losses at the gene ends were 2 bases for V and 6 bases for J; bases not matched to a gene: 8. This CDR3 has 15 amino acids. Germline-derived CDR1 and CDR2 are SGDLS and YYNGEE.

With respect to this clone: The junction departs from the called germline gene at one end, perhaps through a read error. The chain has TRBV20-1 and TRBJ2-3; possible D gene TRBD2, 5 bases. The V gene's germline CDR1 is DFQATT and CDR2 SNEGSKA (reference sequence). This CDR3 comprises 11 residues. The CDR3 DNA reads TGCAGTACTAGAGAGCGGAATACGCAGTATTTT. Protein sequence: CSTRERNTQYF.

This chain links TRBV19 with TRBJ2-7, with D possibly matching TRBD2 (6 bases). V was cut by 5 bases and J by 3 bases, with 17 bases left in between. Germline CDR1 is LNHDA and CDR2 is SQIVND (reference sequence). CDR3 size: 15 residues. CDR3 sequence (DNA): TGTGCCAGTAGTCGGGGTGCTAGCGCGAGCTACGAGCAGTACTTC. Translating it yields CASSRGASASYEQYF.

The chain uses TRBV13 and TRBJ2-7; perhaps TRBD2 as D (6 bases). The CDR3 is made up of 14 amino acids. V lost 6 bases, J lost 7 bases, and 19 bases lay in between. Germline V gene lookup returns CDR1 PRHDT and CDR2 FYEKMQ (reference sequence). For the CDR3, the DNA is TGTGCCAGCAGGCCTTTTGGCGGGGAGTGTGAGCAGTACTTC. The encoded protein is CASRPFGGECEQYF.

This CDR3 reads CSVEWRGGTEAFF. The CDR3 DNA is TGCAGCGTTGAATGGAGGGGGGGGACTGAAGCTTTCTTT. The V call is TRBV29-1, the J call TRBJ1-1, with a tentative D call TRBD1 (6 bases). Between the trimmed V and J ends, which lost 2 bases and 5 bases, there was a span of 12 bases. The germline gives CDR1 SQVTM, CDR2 ANQGSEA. This CDR3 contains 13 residues.

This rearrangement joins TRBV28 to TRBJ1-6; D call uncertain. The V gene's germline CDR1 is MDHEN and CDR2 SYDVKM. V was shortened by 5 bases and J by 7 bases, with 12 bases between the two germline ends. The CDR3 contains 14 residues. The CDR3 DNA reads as TGTGCCAGCAGTCTGCAGGTAGACAATTCACCCCTCCACTTT. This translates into CASSLQVDNSPLHF.

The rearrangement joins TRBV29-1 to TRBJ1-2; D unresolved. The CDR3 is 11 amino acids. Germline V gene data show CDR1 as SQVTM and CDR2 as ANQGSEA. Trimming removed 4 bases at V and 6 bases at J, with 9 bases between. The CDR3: CSVAEFDGYTF. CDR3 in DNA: TGCAGCGTTGCAGAGTTCGATGGCTACACCTTC. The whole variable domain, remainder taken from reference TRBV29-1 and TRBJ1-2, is SAVISQKPSRDICQRGTSLTIQCQVDSQVTMMFWYRQQPGQSLTLIATANQGSEATYESGFVIDKFPISRPNLTFSTLTVSNMSPEDSSIYLCSVAEFDGYTFGSGTRLTVV.

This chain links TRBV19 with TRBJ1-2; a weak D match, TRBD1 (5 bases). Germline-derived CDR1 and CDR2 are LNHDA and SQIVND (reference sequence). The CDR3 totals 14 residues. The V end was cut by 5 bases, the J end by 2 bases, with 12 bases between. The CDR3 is CASSPQTENYGYTF. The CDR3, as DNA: TGTGCCAGTAGTCCTCAGACAGAGAACTATGGCTACACCTTC.

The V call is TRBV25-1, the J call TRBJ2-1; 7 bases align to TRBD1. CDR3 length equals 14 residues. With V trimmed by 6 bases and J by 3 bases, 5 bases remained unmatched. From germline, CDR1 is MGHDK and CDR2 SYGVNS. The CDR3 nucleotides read TGTGCCAGCAGCCCCGGGACAGTCTACAATGAGCAGTTCTTC. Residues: CASSPGTVYNEQFF.

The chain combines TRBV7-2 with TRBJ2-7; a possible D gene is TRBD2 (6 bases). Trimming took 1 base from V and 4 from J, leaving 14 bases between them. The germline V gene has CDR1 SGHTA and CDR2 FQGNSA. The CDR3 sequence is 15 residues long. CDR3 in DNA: TGTGCCAGCAGCTTAGTCCCGGAGGGCCGGTACGAGCAGTACTTC. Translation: CASSLVPEGRYEQYF.

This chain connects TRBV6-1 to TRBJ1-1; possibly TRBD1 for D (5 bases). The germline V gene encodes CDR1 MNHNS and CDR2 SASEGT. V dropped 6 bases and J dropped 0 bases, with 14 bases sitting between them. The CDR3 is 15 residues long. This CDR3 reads CASSSGGNMNTEAFF. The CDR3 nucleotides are TGTGCCAGCAGCTCCGGGGGAAACATGAACACTGAAGCTTTCTTT.

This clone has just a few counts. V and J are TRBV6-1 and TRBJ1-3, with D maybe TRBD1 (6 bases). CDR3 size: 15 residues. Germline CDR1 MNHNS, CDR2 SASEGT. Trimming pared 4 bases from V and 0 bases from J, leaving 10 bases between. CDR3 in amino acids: CASSAEDSSGNTIYF. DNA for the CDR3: TGTGCCAGCAGTGCCGAGGACAGCTCTGGAAACACCATATATTTT.

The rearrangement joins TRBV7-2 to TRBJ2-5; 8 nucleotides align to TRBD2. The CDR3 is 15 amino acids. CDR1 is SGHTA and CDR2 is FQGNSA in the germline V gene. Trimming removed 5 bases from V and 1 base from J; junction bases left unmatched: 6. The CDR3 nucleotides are TGTGCCAGCAGCGGGTGGCGGGGGGCCCAAGAGACCCAGTACTTC. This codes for CASSGWRGAQETQYF.

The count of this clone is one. CDR3 sequence (DNA): TGTGCCAGTAGTGAACAAAGGGGGTCGGCGCAGTATTTT. Protein: CASSEQRGSAQYF. The chain carries TRBV19 and TRBJ2-3, with a possible D match to TRBD1 (6 bases). Trimming took off 5 bases at V and 10 bases at J, with 16 bases between the two ends. From germline, CDR1 is LNHDA and CDR2 SQIVND (reference sequence). The length of the CDR3 is 13 residues.

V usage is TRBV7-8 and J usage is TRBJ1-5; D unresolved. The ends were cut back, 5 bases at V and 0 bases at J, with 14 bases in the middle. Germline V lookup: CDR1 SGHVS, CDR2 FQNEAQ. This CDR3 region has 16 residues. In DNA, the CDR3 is TGTGCCAGCAGCCCCTCCCGGGATAATAGCAATCAGCCCCAGCATTTT. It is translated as CASSPSRDNSNQPQHF.

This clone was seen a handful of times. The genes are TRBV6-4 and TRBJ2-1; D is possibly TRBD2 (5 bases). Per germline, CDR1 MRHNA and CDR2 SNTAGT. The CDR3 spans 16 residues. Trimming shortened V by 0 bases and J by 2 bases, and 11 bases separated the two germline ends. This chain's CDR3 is CASSDSGLAAYNEQFF. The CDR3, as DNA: TGTGCCAGCAGTGACTCTGGGCTAGCAGCCTACAATGAGCAGTTCTTC.

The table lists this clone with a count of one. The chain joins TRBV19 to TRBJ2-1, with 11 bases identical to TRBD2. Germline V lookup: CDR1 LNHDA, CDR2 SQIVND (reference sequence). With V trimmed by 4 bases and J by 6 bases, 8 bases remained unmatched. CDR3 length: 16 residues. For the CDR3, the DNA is TGTGCCAGTAGTACCCTAGCGGGAGGTTGGCCCAATGAGCAGTTCTTC. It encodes CASSTLAGGWPNEQFF.

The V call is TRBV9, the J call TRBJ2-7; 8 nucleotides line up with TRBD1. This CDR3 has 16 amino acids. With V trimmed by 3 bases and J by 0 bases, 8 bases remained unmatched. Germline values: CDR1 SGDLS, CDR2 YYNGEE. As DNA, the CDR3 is TGTGCCAGCAGCGAGTCCCCGGACAGGGTCTCCTACGAGCAGTACTTC. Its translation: CASSESPDRVSYEQYF.

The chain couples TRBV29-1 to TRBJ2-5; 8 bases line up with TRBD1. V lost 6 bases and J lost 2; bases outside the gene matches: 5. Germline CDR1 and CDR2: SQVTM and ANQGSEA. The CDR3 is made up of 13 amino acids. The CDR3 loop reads CSVMTGAQETQYF. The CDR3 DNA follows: TGCAGCGTGATGACAGGGGCTCAAGAGACCCAGTACTTC.